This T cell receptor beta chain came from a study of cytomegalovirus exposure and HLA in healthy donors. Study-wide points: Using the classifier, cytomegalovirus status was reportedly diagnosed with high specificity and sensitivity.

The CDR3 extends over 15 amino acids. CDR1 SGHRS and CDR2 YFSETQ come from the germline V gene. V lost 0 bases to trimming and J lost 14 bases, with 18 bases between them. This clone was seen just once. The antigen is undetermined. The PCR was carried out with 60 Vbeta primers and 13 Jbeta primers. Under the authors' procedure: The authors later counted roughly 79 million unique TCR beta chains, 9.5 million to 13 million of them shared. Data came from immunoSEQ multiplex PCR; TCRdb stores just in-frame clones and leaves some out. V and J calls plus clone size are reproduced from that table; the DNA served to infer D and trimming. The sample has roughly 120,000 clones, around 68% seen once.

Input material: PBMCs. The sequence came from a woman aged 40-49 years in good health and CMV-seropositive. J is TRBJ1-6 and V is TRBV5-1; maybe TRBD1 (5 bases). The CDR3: CASSLVGREVRSLHF. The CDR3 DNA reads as TGCGCCAGCAGCTTGGTTGGCAGGGAGGTTCGATCCCTCCACTTT.